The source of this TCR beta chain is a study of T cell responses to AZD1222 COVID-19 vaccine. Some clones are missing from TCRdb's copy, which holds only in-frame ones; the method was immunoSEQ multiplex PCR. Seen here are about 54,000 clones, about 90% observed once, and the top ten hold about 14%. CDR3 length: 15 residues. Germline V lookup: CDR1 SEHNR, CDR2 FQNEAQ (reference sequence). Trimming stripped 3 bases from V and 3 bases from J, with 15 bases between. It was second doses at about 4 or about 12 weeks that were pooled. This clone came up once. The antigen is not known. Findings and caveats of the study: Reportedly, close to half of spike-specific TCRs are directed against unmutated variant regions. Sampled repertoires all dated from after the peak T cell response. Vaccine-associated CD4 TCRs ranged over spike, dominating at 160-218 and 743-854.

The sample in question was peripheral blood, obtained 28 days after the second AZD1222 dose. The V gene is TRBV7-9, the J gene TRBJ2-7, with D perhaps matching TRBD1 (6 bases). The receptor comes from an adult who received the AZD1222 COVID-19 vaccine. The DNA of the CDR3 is TGTGCCAGCAGCTTGCTACAGGGTGCAGACTACGAGCAGTACTTC. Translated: CASSLLQGADYEQYF.